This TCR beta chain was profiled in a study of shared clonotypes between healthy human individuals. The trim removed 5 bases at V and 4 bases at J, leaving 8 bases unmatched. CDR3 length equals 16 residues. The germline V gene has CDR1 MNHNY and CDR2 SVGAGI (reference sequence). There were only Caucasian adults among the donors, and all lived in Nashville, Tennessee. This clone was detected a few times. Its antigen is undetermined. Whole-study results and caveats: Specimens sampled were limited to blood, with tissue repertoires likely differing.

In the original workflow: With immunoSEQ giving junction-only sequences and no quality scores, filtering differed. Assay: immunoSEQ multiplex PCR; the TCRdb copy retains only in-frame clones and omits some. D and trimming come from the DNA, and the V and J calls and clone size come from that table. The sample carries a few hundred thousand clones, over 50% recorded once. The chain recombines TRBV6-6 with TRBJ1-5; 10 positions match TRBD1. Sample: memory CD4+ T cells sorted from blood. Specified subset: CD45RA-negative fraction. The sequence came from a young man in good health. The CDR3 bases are TGTGCCAGCAGTCCCGGGACAGGGGCGCAAAATCAGCCCCAGCATTTT. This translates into CASSPGTGAQNQPQHF.